This T cell receptor (beta chain) is from a study of PD-1 blockade in classical Hodgkin lymphoma. Study-level results: Only CD4+ TCR diversity, not CD8+, had risen significantly by C4D1.

Germline V gene data show CDR1 as MNHNS and CDR2 as SASEGT. The CDR3 covers 14 residues. Trimming left V 7 bases short and J 1 base short, with 13 bases between. Using immunoSEQ multiplex PCR, the repertoire was profiled, and TCRdb retains in-frame clones only, with some absent. The table lists approximately 110,000 clones, more than 70% of them singletons. Turning to this clone: The antigen remains undetermined.

Time point here: cycle 4 day 1 (C4D1), after six to seven weeks of nivolumab. Every patient was affected by relapse after autologous stem cell transplantation, while exposure to brentuximab vedotin was not uniform. The V call is TRBV6-1, the J call TRBJ1-1; D remains unclear. The specimen was peripheral blood mononuclear cells (PBMCs), collected before the fourth cycle of nivolumab. This receptor was obtained from a human donor with classical Hodgkin lymphoma. Written as DNA, the CDR3 is TGTGCCAGCACCATAGGGTTCTCGAACACTGAAGCTTTCTTT. It translates to CASTIGFSNTEAFF.